The 30 T cell receptor beta chains reported below all come from one sample, sequenced in a study of blood T cell repertoires in COVID-19. The repertoire was sequenced with immunoSEQ multiplex PCR; TCRdb's copy has only in-frame clones and lacks some. Altogether about 330,000 clones are present, over 75% being singletons, with the ten largest covering 3.5% to 4.5%. The source material was peripheral blood. These receptors all stem from a woman aged 50 to 65 with active or convalescent COVID-19.

The chain employs TRBV5-1 and TRBJ1-1; TRBD1 is a possible D gene (5 bases). CDR1 SGHRS and CDR2 YFSETQ come from the germline V gene. V lost 4 bases, J lost 1 base, and 11 bases lay in between. The CDR3 length is 14 residues. CDR3 in amino acids: CASSIVQGNTEAFF. In DNA form, the CDR3 reads TGCGCCAGCAGCATCGTCCAGGGGAACACTGAAGCTTTCTTT.

The gene calls are TRBV20-1 and TRBJ2-1; no clear D. The ends were cut back, 3 bases at V and 8 bases at J, with 14 bases in the middle. There are 13 residues in the CDR3. Germline CDR1 DFQATT, CDR2 SNEGSKA (reference sequence). The DNA of the CDR3 is TGCAGTGCTAGTAAGGTGGGCACATATGAGCAGTTCTTC. It codes for CSASKVGTYEQFF.

The CDR3 is CASSYSGSGQPQHF. The CDR3 region has the DNA TGTGCCAGCAGTTACTCGGGGAGCGGGCAGCCCCAGCATTTT. The chain has TRBV6-5 and TRBJ1-5; D unresolved. Looked up from germline, CDR1 is MNHEY and CDR2 is SVGAGI. V dropped 0 bases and J dropped 7 bases, with 10 bases sitting between them. CDR3 length equals 14 residues.

The chain couples TRBV25-1 to TRBJ1-1, with 7 bases lining up with TRBD1. This CDR3 has 15 amino acids. Looked up from germline, CDR1 is MGHDK and CDR2 is SYGVNS. Unmatched junction bases numbered 7, after V lost 2 bases and J lost 4 bases. The CDR3 is CASSEPDRESTEAFF. As DNA, the CDR3 is TGTGCCAGCAGTGAACCAGACAGGGAATCCACTGAAGCTTTCTTT.

The chain recombines TRBV18 with TRBJ2-7; 10 nucleotides align to TRBD1. The CDR3 sequence is 15 residues long. The V gene's germline CDR1 is KGHSH and CDR2 LQKENI. Trimming cost V 1 base and J 1 base; bases outside gene matches: 1. This chain's CDR3 is CASSPQDRGSYEQYF. Written as DNA, the CDR3 is TGTGCCAGCTCACCACAGGACAGGGGGTCCTACGAGCAGTACTTC.

This sequence joins TRBV5-8 and TRBJ1-1; D is uncertain. The V gene's germline CDR1 is SGHTS and CDR2 YDEGEE. The CDR3 sequence is 13 residues long. Trimming pared 0 bases from V and 8 bases from J, leaving 11 bases between. The chain's CDR3 is CASSLENTLEAFF. The CDR3 coding sequence is TGTGCCAGCAGCTTGGAGAACACGCTGGAAGCTTTCTTT.

The chain uses TRBV29-1 and TRBJ1-4; 7 positions agree with TRBD1. Germline V gene data show CDR1 as SQVTM and CDR2 as ANQGSEA. The CDR3 runs 14 residues. Unmatched junction bases numbered 5, after V lost 6 bases and J lost 1 base. CDR3 amino acids: CSVSTGLTNEKLFF. In nucleotides, the CDR3 is TGCAGCGTGTCGACAGGGTTAACTAATGAAAAACTGTTTTTT.

This clone appeared a few times. The V call is TRBV6-1, the J call TRBJ1-5; D call uncertain. Germline loops: CDR1 MNHNS, CDR2 SASEGT. The CDR3 has 17 residues. V lost 2 bases and J lost 4, with 18 bases in between. The CDR3 DNA sequence: TGTGCCAGCAGTGAATTTGGTATTGGGCTCGTTAATCAGCCCCAGCATTTT. It encodes CASSEFGIGLVNQPQHF.

This clone was counted a single time. This chain links TRBV27 with TRBJ1-5; 9 bases fit TRBD1. In germline, CDR1 is MNHEY, CDR2 SMNVEV (reference sequence). The CDR3 totals 16 residues. V was pared by 5 bases and J by 0 bases, with 5 bases of the junction left unmatched. The CDR3 here is CASSRTGVYSNQPQHF. In nucleotides, the CDR3 is TGTGCCAGCAGTCGGACAGGGGTGTATAGCAATCAGCCCCAGCATTTT.

The chain links TRBV5-1 to TRBJ2-7, with 9 bases that match TRBD1. The CDR3 loop spans 15 amino acids. The trim removed 4 bases at V and 0 bases at J, leaving 5 bases unmatched. CDR1 and CDR2 (germline): SGHRS, YFSETQ. CDR3 in amino acids: CASSTGTGISYEQYF. The CDR3 region has the DNA TGCGCCAGCAGCACCGGGACAGGGATCTCCTACGAGCAGTACTTC.

The CDR3 loop is CASSHPDKWDYGYTF. CDR3 coding DNA: TGCGCCAGCAGCCATCCGGACAAGTGGGACTATGGCTACACCTTC. This chain uses TRBV4-1 with TRBJ1-2; weak D call: TRBD1 (5 bases). The germline gives CDR1 MGHRA, CDR2 YSYEKL. V was pared by 3 bases and J by 3 bases, with 14 bases between. This CDR3 has 15 amino acids.

V gene TRBV27 combines with J gene TRBJ1-2; the match to TRBD1 covers 9 bases. CDR3 length: 15 residues. The ends lost 8 bases at V and 5 bases at J; junction bases unmatched: 12. Germline CDR1 reads MNHEY; CDR2 reads SMNVEV (reference sequence). CDR3 DNA: TGTGCCAGCGGGATGGACAGGGGTACCGGTTATGGCTACACCTTC. It yields the protein CASGMDRGTGYGYTF.

The chain joins TRBV5-1 to TRBJ2-3; 7 bases match TRBD1. In germline, CDR1 is SGHRS, CDR2 YFSETQ. This CDR3 region has 13 residues. Germline trimming cut 4 bases from V and 13 bases from J; bases unmatched to any gene: 12. CDR3 bases: TGCGCCAGCAGCCCCCTCCGGGACAGCGGCGAGTATTTT. It translates to CASSPLRDSGEYF.

The CDR3 protein is CASSVTGQGNEQFF. CDR3 sequence (DNA): TGCGCCAGCAGCGTAACGGGACAGGGCAATGAGCAGTTCTTC. The rearrangement links TRBV5-1 to TRBJ2-1; 9 bases agree with TRBD1. The V and J ends lost 4 bases and 6 bases, in that order; junction bases with no gene match: 5. The CDR3 is made up of 14 amino acids. Per the germline V gene, CDR1 is SGHRS and CDR2 is YFSETQ.

The CDR3 spells CASSSGLGMGEQFF. Here the CDR3 DNA reads TGTGCCAGCAGTTCGGGACTAGGAATGGGTGAGCAGTTCTTC. V usage is TRBV27 and J usage is TRBJ2-1; 8 bases match TRBD2. CDR3 length: 14 amino acids. Germline CDR1 reads MNHEY; CDR2 reads SMNVEV (reference sequence). With V trimmed by 4 bases and J by 9 bases, 8 bases remained unmatched.

J is TRBJ2-5 and V is TRBV28, with D possibly matching TRBD1 (6 bases). The CDR3 covers 13 residues. Germline V CDR1 and CDR2: MDHEN, SYDVKM. V lost 6 bases to trimming and J lost 4 bases, with 12 bases between them. CDR3 loop: CASSQGRRETQYF. CDR3 coding DNA: TGTGCCAGCAGCCAGGGGCGGAGAGAGACCCAGTACTTC.

The CDR3 coding sequence is TGTGCCACCCTACTAGTCTCCGGGGAGCTGTTTTTT. Translation gives CATLLVSGELFF. V gene TRBV5-4 combines with J gene TRBJ2-2, with D possibly TRBD2 on 5 matching bases. Germline assignment: CDR1 SGHNT and CDR2 YYREEE (reference sequence). This CDR3 has 12 amino acids. Trimming pared 9 bases from V and 6 bases from J, leaving 12 bases between.

The CDR3 nucleotides read TGTGCCAGCAGCTTAAGGACAGGGGGGGATGAGCAGTTCTTC. It codes for CASSLRTGGDEQFF. This chain uses TRBV6-5 with TRBJ2-1; TRBD1 aligns across 10 bases. V dropped 6 bases and J dropped 8; count of bases not matched to a gene: 7. The CDR3 covers 14 residues. Germline V gene data show CDR1 as MNHEY and CDR2 as SVGAGI.

The chain links TRBV15 to TRBJ2-5, with TRBD1 matching 8 bases. The length of the CDR3 is 14 residues. V lost 0 bases and J lost 8; bases outside the gene matches: 5. Per the germline V gene, CDR1 is LNHNV and CDR2 is YYDKDF (reference sequence). The CDR3 nucleotides are TGTGCCACCAGCAGAGATCTGACAGGGGCTACCCAGTACTTC. Its translation is CATSRDLTGATQYF.

CDR3 sequence (DNA): TGCGCCAGCAGCCAACTAGCGGGGGGGCCTGGTCGAGAGACCCAGTACTTC. It translates to CASSQLAGGPGRETQYF. The V gene is TRBV4-3, the J gene TRBJ2-5; 12 bases match TRBD2. CDR3 length: 17 residues. CDR1 is LGHNA, CDR2 YSLEER, per germline. V lost 2 bases to trimming and J lost 4 bases; unmatched junction nucleotides: 8.

The rearrangement uses TRBV19 and TRBJ1-1; the match to TRBD1 covers 8 bases. The length of the CDR3 is 16 residues. Losses at the gene ends were 11 bases for V and 1 base for J; bases not matched to a gene: 15. Germline CDR1 reads LNHDA; CDR2 reads SQIVND (reference sequence). CDR3 loop: CAARQMGTGGNTEAFF. The CDR3 nucleotides read TGTGCCGCACGTCAAATGGGGACAGGTGGGAACACTGAAGCTTTCTTT.

The chain carries TRBV4-2 and TRBJ1-2; D is unresolved. CDR3 length: 14 residues. CDR1 is LGHNA, CDR2 YNFKEQ, per germline. The germline V and J ends were trimmed by 4 bases and 5 bases, with 14 bases remaining between them. The CDR3 loop is CASSPREGSYGYTF. The DNA of the CDR3 is TGTGCCAGCAGCCCTAGGGAAGGGAGTTATGGCTACACCTTC.

This rearrangement joins TRBV6-2 or TRBV6-3 to TRBJ1-1, with D unclear. The CDR3 loop spans 11 amino acids. The germline gives CDR1 MNHEY, CDR2 SVGEGT. With 6 bases removed from V and 5 bases from J, the gap between germline ends came to 7 bases. The CDR3: CASSHGTEAFF. CDR3 nucleotides: TGTGCCAGCAGCCACGGTACTGAAGCTTTCTTT.

V and J are TRBV5-4 and TRBJ2-2, with D perhaps TRBD2 (6 bases). CDR1 and CDR2 (germline): SGHNT, YYREEE (reference sequence). V lost 4 bases and J lost 0, with 19 bases in between. CDR3 length equals 18 residues. The CDR3 sequence is CASSLGLSSVTNTGELFF. CDR3 in DNA: TGTGCCAGCAGCCTGGGCCTATCTAGCGTAACGAACACCGGGGAGCTGTTTTTT.

The chain carries TRBV4-2 and TRBJ1-2; possibly TRBD1 for D (5 bases). CDR1 is LGHNA, CDR2 YNFKEQ, per germline. The length of the CDR3 is 14 residues. The V end lost 0 bases, the J end lost 9 bases, and 14 bases lay between the germline ends. CDR3 residues: CASSQDQGAPSYTF. The CDR3 DNA reads TGTGCCAGCAGCCAAGATCAAGGGGCCCCCAGCTACACCTTC.

Regarding this clone: The identical CDR3 is also encoded by other nucleotide sequences in the sample. V usage is TRBV7-2 and J usage is TRBJ1-4; D ambiguous. Germline CDR1 reads SGHTA; CDR2 reads FQGNSA. CDR3 length: 14 residues. V shed 1 base and J shed 7 bases, with 10 bases lying between them. CDR3 residues: CASSLGLGGEKLFF. Written as DNA, the CDR3 is TGTGCCAGCAGCTTAGGCTTAGGCGGTGAAAAACTGTTTTTT.

The V gene is TRBV6-5, the J gene TRBJ1-1; no clear D gene. The CDR3 length is 12 residues. The germline V gene encodes CDR1 MNHEY and CDR2 SVGAGI. V was shortened by 0 bases and J by 7 bases, with 6 bases between the two germline ends. CDR3: CASSYSGSEAFF. The CDR3 bases are TGTGCCAGCAGTTACTCGGGCAGTGAAGCTTTCTTT.

The V call is TRBV18, the J call TRBJ1-1; 10 bases line up with TRBD1. Germline trimming cut 3 bases from V and 5 bases from J; bases unmatched to any gene: 3. The CDR3 covers 14 residues. Germline V gene data show CDR1 as KGHSH and CDR2 as LQKENI. The CDR3 spells CASSPDRGLTEAFF. The CDR3 DNA sequence: TGTGCCAGCTCACCCGACAGGGGGCTTACTGAAGCTTTCTTT.

The genes are TRBV5-5 and TRBJ1-5; TRBD1 is a possible D gene (6 bases). Germline values: CDR1 SGHKS, CDR2 YYEKEE (reference sequence). Trimming shortened V by 5 bases and J by 6 bases, and 15 bases separated the two germline ends. The CDR3 runs 14 residues. The CDR3: CASSPTGFGQPQHF. The DNA of the CDR3 is TGTGCCAGCAGTCCTACAGGGTTCGGTCAGCCCCAGCATTTT.

The chain combines TRBV2 with TRBJ1-2, with 8 bases fitting TRBD1. Trimming at V came to 3 bases and at J to 8 bases, leaving 5 bases not matched to a gene. CDR3 length: 13 amino acids. Germline V CDR1 and CDR2: SNHLY, FYNNEI. CDR3 nucleotides: TGTGCCAGCAGTGATCGGACAGGGTACGGCTACACCTTC. It codes for CASSDRTGYGYTF.